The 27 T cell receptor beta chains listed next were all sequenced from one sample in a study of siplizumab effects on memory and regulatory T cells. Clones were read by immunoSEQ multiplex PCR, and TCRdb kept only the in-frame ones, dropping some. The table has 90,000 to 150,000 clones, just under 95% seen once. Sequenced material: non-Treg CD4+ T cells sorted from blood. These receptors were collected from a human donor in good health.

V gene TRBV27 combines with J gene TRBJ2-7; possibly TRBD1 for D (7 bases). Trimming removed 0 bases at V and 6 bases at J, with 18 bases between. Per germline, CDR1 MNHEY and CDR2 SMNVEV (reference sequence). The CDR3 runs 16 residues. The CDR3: CASSLSIPGGLGEQYF. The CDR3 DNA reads TGTGCCAGCAGTTTATCGATTCCAGGGGGACTCGGCGAGCAGTACTTC.

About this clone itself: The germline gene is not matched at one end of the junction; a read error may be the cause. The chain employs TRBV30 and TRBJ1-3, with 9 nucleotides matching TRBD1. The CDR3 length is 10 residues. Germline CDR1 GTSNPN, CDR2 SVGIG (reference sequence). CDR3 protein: CAWSGDRVCF. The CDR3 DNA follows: TGTGCCTGGAGTGGGGACAGGGTGTGTTTT.

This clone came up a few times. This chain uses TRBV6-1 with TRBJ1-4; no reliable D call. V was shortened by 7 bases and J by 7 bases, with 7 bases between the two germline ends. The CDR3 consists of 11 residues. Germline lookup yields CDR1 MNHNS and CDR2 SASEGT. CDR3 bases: TGTGCCAGCAAAGTCGGTGAAAAACTGTTTTTT. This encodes CASKVGEKLFF.

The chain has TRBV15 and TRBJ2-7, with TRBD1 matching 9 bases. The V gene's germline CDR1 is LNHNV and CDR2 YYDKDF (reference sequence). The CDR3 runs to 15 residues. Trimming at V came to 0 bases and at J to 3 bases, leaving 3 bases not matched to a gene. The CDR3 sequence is CATSREGTGFYEQYF. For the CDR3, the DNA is TGTGCCACCAGCAGAGAGGGGACAGGGTTCTACGAGCAGTACTTC.

CDR3 in DNA: TGTGCCAGCTCACCACCTAGCGGAAGTACGAGGCAGTACTTC. Encoded protein: CASSPPSGSTRQYF. The V and J genes are TRBV18 and TRBJ2-7; D is possibly TRBD2 (6 bases). Germline V gene lookup returns CDR1 KGHSH and CDR2 LQKENI. This CDR3 region has 14 residues. V lost 0 bases and J 9 bases, leaving 15 bases between the germline ends.

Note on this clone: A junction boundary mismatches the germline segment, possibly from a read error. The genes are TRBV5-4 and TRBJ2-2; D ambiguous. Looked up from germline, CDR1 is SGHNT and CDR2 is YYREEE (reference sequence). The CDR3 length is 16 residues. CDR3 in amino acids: CASSQEKGTHTGELFF. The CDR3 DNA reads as TGCGCCAGCAGCCAAGAGAAGGGCACCCACACCGGGGAGCTGTTTTTT.

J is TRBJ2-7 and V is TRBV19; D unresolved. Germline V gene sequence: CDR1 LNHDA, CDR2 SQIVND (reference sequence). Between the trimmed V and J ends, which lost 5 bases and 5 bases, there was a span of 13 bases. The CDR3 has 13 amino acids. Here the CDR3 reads CASSPHAGNEQYF. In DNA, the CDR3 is TGTGCCAGTAGTCCCCACGCTGGAAACGAGCAGTACTTC.

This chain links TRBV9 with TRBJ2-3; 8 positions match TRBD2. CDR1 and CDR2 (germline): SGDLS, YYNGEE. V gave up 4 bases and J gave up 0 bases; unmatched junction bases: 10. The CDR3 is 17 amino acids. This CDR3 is CASSPWDSGVSTDTQYF. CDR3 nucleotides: TGTGCCAGCAGCCCGTGGGATAGCGGGGTTAGCACAGATACGCAGTATTTT.

This chain's CDR3 is CASSGPPYGGPETQYF. In DNA form, the CDR3 reads TGTGCCAGCAGTGGGCCCCCTTACGGGGGGCCAGAGACCCAGTACTTC. The chain has TRBV6-1 and TRBJ2-5; possibly TRBD2 for D (7 bases). The germline CDR1 and CDR2 sequences are MNHNS and SASEGT. The CDR3 contains 16 residues. Trimming left V 4 bases short and J 4 bases short, with 19 bases between.

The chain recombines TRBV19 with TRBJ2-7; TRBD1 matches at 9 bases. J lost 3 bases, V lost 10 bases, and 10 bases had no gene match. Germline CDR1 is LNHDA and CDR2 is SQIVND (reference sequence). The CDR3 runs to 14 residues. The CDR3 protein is CATRRDRDFYEQYF. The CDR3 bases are TGTGCCACCCGCCGGGACAGGGATTTCTACGAGCAGTACTTC.

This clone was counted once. DNA for the CDR3: TGCAGTGCTACAGGGGGCTATGGCTACACCTTC. It is translated as CSATGGYGYTF. The chain carries TRBV20-1 and TRBJ1-2, with TRBD1 matching 7 bases. Germline V gene data show CDR1 as DFQATT and CDR2 as SNEGSKA (reference sequence). V lost 4 bases and J lost 4; bases outside the gene matches: 0. The CDR3 sequence is 11 residues long.

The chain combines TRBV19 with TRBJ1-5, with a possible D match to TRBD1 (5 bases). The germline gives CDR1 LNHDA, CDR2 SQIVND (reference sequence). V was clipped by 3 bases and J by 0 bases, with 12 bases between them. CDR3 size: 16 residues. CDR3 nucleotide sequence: TGTGCCAGTAGTATGGGGGGAAGTTATAGCAATCAGCCCCAGCATTTT. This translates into CASSMGGSYSNQPQHF. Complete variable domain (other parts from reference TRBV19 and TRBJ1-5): DGGITQSPKYLFRKEGQNVTLSCEQNLNHDAMYWYRQDPGQGLRLIYYSQIVNDFQKGDIAEGYSVSREKKESFPLTVTSAQKNPTAFYLCASSMGGSYSNQPQHFGDGTRLSIL.

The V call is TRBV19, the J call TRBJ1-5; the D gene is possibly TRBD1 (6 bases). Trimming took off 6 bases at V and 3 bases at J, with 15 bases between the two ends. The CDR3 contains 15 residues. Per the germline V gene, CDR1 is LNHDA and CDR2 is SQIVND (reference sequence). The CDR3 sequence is CASSPGVVLNQPQHF. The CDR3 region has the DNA TGTGCCAGTAGCCCAGGGGTTGTCCTCAATCAGCCCCAGCATTTT.

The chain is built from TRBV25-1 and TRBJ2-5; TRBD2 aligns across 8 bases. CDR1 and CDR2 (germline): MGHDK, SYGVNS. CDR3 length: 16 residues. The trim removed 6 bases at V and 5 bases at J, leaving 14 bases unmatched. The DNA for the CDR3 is TGTGCCAGCAGGTCGGTCGGGGGGGCACTTTTGGAGACCCAGTACTTC. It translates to CASRSVGGALLETQYF.

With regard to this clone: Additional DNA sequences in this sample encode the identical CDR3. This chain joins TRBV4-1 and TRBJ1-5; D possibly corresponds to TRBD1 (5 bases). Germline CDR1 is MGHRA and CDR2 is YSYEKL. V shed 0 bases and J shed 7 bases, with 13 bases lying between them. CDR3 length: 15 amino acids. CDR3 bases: TGCGCCAGCAGCCAAGATGGGGGAGGAGGCCAGCCCCAGCATTTT. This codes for CASSQDGGGGQPQHF.

CDR3: CASSLYTGELFF. CDR3 DNA sequence: TGTGCCAGCTCCTTATACACCGGGGAGCTGTTTTTT. The rearrangement joins TRBV18 to TRBJ2-2; D ambiguous. This CDR3 has 12 residues. Trimming cost V 6 bases and J 3 bases, with 5 bases left between them. CDR1 KGHSH and CDR2 LQKENI come from the germline V gene.

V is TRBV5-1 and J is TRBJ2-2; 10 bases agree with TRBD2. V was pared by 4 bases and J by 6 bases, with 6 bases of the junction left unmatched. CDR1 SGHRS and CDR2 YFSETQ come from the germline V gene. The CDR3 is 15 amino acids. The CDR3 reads CASSLLAGAPGELFF. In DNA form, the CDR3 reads TGCGCCAGCAGCCTCCTAGCGGGGGCTCCCGGGGAGCTGTTTTTT. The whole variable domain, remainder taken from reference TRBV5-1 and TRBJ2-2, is KAGVTQTPRYLIKTRGQQVTLSCSPISGHRSVSWYQQTPGQGLQFLFEYFSETQRNKGNFPGRFSGRQFSNSRSEMNVSTLELGDSALYLCASSLLAGAPGELFFGEGSRLTVL.

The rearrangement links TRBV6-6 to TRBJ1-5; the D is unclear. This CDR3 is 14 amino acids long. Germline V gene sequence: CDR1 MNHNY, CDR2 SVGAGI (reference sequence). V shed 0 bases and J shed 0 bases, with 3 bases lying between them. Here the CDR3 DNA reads TGTGCCAGCAGTTACTCTGTTAGCAATCAGCCCCAGCATTTT. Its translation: CASSYSVSNQPQHF.

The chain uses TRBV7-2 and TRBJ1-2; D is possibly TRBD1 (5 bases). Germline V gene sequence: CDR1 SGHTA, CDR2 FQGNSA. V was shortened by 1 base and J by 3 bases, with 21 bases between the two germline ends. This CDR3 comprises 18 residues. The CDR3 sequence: CASSLEWQGFGLDYGYTF. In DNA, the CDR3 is TGTGCCAGCAGCTTAGAGTGGCAGGGTTTCGGTCTCGACTATGGCTACACCTTC.

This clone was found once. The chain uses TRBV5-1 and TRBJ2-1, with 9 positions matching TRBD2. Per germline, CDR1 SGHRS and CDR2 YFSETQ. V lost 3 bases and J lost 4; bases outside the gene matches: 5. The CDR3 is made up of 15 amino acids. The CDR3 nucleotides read TGCGCCAGCAGCTACTTAGCGGGGGCTTACAATGAGCAGTTCTTC. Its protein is CASSYLAGAYNEQFF.

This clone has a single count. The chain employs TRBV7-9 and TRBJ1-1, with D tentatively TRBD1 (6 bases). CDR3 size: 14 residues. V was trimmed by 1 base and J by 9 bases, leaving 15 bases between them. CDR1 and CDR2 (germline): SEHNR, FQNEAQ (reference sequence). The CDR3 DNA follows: TGTGCCAGCAGCTTAGGGACAGCGAGTGGTAAAGCTTTCTTT. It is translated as CASSLGTASGKAFF.

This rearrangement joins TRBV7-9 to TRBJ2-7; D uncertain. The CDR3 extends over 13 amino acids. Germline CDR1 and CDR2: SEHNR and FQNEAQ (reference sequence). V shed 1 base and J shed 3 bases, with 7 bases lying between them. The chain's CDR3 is CASSLGQNYEQYF. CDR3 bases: TGTGCCAGCAGCTTAGGACAAAACTACGAGCAGTACTTC.

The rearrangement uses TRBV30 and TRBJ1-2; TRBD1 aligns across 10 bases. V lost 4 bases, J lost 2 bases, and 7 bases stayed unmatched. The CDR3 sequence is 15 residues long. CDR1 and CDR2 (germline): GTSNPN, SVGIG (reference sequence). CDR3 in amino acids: CAWTRDRGGNYGYTF. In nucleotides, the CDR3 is TGTGCCTGGACTCGGGACAGGGGAGGCAACTATGGCTACACCTTC.

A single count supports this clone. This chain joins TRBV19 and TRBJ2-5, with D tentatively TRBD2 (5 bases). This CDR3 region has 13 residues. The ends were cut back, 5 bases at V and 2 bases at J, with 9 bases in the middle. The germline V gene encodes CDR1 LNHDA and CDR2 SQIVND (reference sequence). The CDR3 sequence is CASSPGLQETQYF. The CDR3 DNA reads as TGTGCCAGTAGTCCCGGACTTCAAGAGACCCAGTACTTC.

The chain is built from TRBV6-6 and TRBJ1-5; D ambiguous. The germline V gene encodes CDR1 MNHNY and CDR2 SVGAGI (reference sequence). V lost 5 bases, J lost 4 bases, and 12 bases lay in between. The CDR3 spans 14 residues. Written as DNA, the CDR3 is TGTGCCAGCAGTCGCCCGGGCCCTAATCAGCCCCAGCATTTT. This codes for CASSRPGPNQPQHF.

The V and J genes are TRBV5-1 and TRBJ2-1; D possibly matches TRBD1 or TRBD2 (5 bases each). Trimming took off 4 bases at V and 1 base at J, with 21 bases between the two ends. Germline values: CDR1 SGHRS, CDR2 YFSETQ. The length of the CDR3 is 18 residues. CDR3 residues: CASSPKTGTVSSYNEQFF. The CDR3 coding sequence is TGCGCCAGCAGCCCTAAAACCGGGACCGTTTCTTCCTACAATGAGCAGTTCTTC.

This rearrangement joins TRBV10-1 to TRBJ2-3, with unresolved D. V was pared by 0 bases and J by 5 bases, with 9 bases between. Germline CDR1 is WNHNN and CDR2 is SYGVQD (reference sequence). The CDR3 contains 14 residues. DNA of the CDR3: TGCGCCAGCAGTGAGTCGCGGACGGTAGATACGCAGTATTTT. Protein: CASSESRTVDTQYF.